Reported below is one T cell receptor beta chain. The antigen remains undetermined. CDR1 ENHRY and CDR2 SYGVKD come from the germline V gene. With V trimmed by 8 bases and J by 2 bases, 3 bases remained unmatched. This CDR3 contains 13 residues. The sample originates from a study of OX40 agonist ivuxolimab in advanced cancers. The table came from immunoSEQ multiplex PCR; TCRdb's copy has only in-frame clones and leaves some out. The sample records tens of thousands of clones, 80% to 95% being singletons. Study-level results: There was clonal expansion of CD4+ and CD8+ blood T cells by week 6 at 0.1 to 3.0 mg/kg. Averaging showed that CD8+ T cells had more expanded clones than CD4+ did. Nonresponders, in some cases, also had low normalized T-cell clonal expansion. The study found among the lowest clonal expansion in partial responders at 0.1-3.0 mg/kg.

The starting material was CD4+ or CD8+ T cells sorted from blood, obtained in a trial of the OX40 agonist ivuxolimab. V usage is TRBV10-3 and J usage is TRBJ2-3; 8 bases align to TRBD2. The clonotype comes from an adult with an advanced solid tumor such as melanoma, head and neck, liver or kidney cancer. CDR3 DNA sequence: TGTGCCATCGCGGGGGGTAACACAGATACGCAGTATTTT. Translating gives CAIAGGNTDTQYF.